This T cell receptor beta chain derives from a study of spatial heterogeneity in lung cancer. Study background: In raw reads, more than 9.5 appearances on average were recorded for each unique TCR and UMI combination. General study findings and limits: There were more appearances of ubiquitous expanded tumor TCRs in blood at resection than at follow-up.

There are many counts of this clonotype. Its specificity is unknown. Time point specified: sample taken at primary tumor resection. The sequenced material consisted of unsorted whole RNA from tumor, nontumor lung or frozen PBMC. Samples were obtained from about 72 donors, all untreated early-stage non-small cell lung cancer patients. All TCR cDNA molecules were individually tagged with a unique molecular identifier. Using its own MiXCR run on the 5' RACE reads, TCRdb lists one record per CDR3 protein. Among 60,000 to 80,000 distinct CDR3 sequences listed, 13% were seen once. Looked up from germline, CDR1 is LNHDA and CDR2 is SQIVND (reference sequence). With V trimmed by 6 bases and J by 1 base, 6 bases remained unmatched. This CDR3 is 14 amino acids long.

Sequenced material: PBMCs, taken at surgery. The V and J genes are TRBV19 and TRBJ2-7, with 7 positions matching TRBD2. The TCR originated in a male donor with early-stage non-small cell lung cancer. This CDR3 reads CASRSSGGSYEQYF. In nucleotides, the CDR3 is TGTGCCAGTAGATCTAGCGGTGGATCCTACGAGCAGTACTTC.